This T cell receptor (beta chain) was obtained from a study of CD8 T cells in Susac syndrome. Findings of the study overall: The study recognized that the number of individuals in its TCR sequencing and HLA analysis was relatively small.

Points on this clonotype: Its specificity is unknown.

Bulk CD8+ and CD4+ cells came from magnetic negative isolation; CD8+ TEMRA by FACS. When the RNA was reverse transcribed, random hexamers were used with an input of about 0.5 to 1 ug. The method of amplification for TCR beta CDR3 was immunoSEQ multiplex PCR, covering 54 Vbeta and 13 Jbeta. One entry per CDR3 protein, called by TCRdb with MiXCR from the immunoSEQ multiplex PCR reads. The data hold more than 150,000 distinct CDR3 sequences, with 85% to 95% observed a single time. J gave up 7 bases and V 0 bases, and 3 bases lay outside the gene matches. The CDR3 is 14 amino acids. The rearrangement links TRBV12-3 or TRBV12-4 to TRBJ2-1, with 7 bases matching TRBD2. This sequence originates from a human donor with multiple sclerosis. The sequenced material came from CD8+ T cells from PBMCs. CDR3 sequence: CASSLAGGNNEQFF. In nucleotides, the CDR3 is TGTGCCAGCAGTTTAGCGGGGGGGAATAATGAGCAGTTCTTC.